What follows are 24 T cell receptor beta chains derived from one specimen sequenced in a study of blood T cell repertoires in COVID-19. Profiled with immunoSEQ multiplex PCR; TCRdb holds only in-frame clones, not every one. The sample lists about 150,000 clones; approximately 80% were seen once. The sequenced material came from PBMCs or T cells enriched from blood (not recorded which). These receptors all stem from a woman in her forties who had recovered from COVID-19.

V usage is TRBV4-2 and J usage is TRBJ1-5; maybe TRBD1 (5 bases). Trimming removed 5 bases at V and 0 bases at J, with 11 bases between. The CDR3 loop spans 15 amino acids. Germline V gene sequence: CDR1 LGHNA, CDR2 YNFKEQ. CDR3 residues: CASSSRQNSNQPQHF. As DNA, the CDR3 is TGTGCCAGCAGCTCACGACAGAATAGCAATCAGCCCCAGCATTTT.

The chain has TRBV5-4 and TRBJ2-7; 7 positions match TRBD2. V gave up 0 bases and J gave up 4 bases; unmatched junction bases: 7. Germline CDR1 and CDR2: SGHNT and YYREEE (reference sequence). There are 15 residues in the CDR3. The CDR3 DNA follows: TGTGCCAGCAGCTTGGCGGGAGGAGGTTGGTACGAGCAGTACTTC. It specifies CASSLAGGGWYEQYF.

This chain links TRBV5-1 with TRBJ2-7; 8 bases align to TRBD1. Looked up from germline, CDR1 is SGHRS and CDR2 is YFSETQ. This CDR3 is 14 amino acids long. V was clipped by 6 bases and J by 4 bases; unmatched bases: 9. CDR3 sequence (DNA): TGCGCCAGCAACCCACCGGACAGGGAATACGAGCAGTACTTC. This gives the protein CASNPPDREYEQYF. Looking up the rest from reference TRBV5-1 and TRBJ2-7 gives the full variable domain: KAGVTQTPRYLIKTRGQQVTLSCSPISGHRSVSWYQQTPGQGLQFLFEYFSETQRNKGNFPGRFSGRQFSNSRSEMNVSTLELGDSALYLCASNPPDREYEQYFGPGTRLTVT.

The rearrangement uses TRBV3-1 (or the pseudogene TRBV3-2) and TRBJ1-4; 8 nucleotides align to TRBD1. CDR3 length equals 15 residues. Trimming cost V 4 bases and J 3 bases; bases outside gene matches: 4. Germline V gene data show CDR1 as LGHDT and CDR2 as YNNKEL (reference sequence). The CDR3 loop is CASSLRTGSNEKLFF. Written as DNA, the CDR3 is TGTGCCAGCAGCCTAAGGACAGGGTCTAATGAAAAACTGTTTTTT.

The rearrangement joins TRBV5-4 to TRBJ2-1, with D tentatively TRBD2 (7 bases). This CDR3 region has 17 residues. V lost 0 bases and J 0 bases, leaving 13 bases between the germline ends. CDR1 SGHNT and CDR2 YYREEE come from the germline V gene (reference sequence). CDR3 sequence reads: CASSLGGRGSSYNEQFF. In nucleotides, the CDR3 is TGTGCCAGCAGCTTGGGGGGGAGGGGGAGCTCCTACAATGAGCAGTTCTTC. The whole variable domain, filled in from reference TRBV5-4 and TRBJ2-1, reads ETGVTQSPTHLIKTRGQQVTLRCSSQSGHNTVSWYQQALGQGPQFIFQYYREEENGRGNFPPRFSGLQFPNYSSELNVNALELDDSALYLCASSLGGRGSSYNEQFFGPGTRLTVL.

To note about this clone: The same CDR3 can be traced to other DNA sequences in this sample. The chain recombines TRBV6-5 with TRBJ1-1, with D tentatively TRBD1 (6 bases). Germline CDR1 MNHEY, CDR2 SVGAGI. The CDR3 is 12 amino acids. V lost 0 bases and J lost 7, with 6 bases in between. The CDR3 is CASSYSGGEAFF. CDR3 DNA: TGTGCCAGCAGTTACTCAGGGGGTGAAGCTTTCTTT.

The chain has TRBV25-1 and TRBJ2-7, with unresolved D. CDR1 and CDR2 (germline): MGHDK, SYGVNS. V lost 1 base and J 7 bases, leaving 5 bases between the germline ends. This CDR3 is built from 11 residues. The CDR3 sequence is CASSEFQEQYF. CDR3 in DNA: TGTGCCAGCAGTGAATTTCAAGAGCAGTACTTC.

On this clone: Other DNA variants within this sample encode the same CDR3. The chain links TRBV3-1 (or the pseudogene TRBV3-2) to TRBJ2-1; 8 bases line up with TRBD2. The CDR3 covers 14 residues. Trimming at V came to 6 bases and at J to 2 bases, leaving 3 bases not matched to a gene. Germline values: CDR1 LGHDT, CDR2 YNNKEL (reference sequence). CDR3 DNA: TGTGCCAGCAGTCTGCGGGGGGCCTACAATGAGCAGTTCTTC. Protein sequence: CASSLRGAYNEQFF.

The V gene is TRBV7-9, the J gene TRBJ2-7; D uncertain. The V gene's germline CDR1 is SEHNR and CDR2 FQNEAQ (reference sequence). There are 14 residues in the CDR3. V was cut by 3 bases and J by 3 bases, with 12 bases left in between. This CDR3 is CASSLMGPDYEQYF. DNA for the CDR3: TGTGCCAGCAGCTTGATGGGCCCGGACTACGAGCAGTACTTC.

J is TRBJ1-2 and V is TRBV4-1; D remains unclear. CDR3 size: 16 residues. Trimming removed 0 bases from V and 8 bases from J, with 19 bases in between. Germline CDR1 and CDR2: MGHRA and YSYEKL. CDR3 in amino acids: CASSQDVSTPFGGYTF. CDR3 nucleotides: TGCGCCAGCAGCCAAGATGTAAGCACCCCTTTCGGGGGCTACACCTTC.

The chain links TRBV7-8 to TRBJ2-7; possibly TRBD1 for D (6 bases). Germline V gene lookup returns CDR1 SGHVS and CDR2 FQNEAQ. This CDR3 contains 17 residues. V was cut by 5 bases and J by 6 bases, with 26 bases left in between. The CDR3 DNA sequence: TGTGCCAGCAGCCCCCTACCGCCCGGACAGCCTCCGTCCGAGCAGTACTTC. Its translation is CASSPLPPGQPPSEQYF.

The V gene is TRBV30, the J gene TRBJ2-1, with TRBD2 identical over 10 bases. This CDR3 contains 14 residues. Trimming took 3 bases from V and 14 from J; bases not matched to a gene: 13. Per the germline V gene, CDR1 is GTSNPN and CDR2 is SVGIG (reference sequence). The CDR3 loop reads CAWRFGTSAPLEFF. The CDR3 DNA follows: TGTGCCTGGAGGTTCGGGACTAGCGCCCCACTAGAGTTCTTC.

This clone was recorded once. The V call is TRBV3-1 (or the pseudogene TRBV3-2), the J call TRBJ2-3; D is perhaps TRBD2 (6 bases). Germline V gives CDR1 LGHDT, CDR2 YNNKEL (reference sequence). Trimming stripped 0 bases from V and 14 bases from J, with 15 bases between. The CDR3 is 13 amino acids. CDR3 bases: TGTGCCAGCAGCCAAGAGGGGGGACCTCCTTGGTATTTT. This sequence encodes CASSQEGGPPWYF.

The V call is TRBV2, the J call TRBJ2-5; 7 bases fit TRBD1. This CDR3 has 17 amino acids. V lost 0 bases to trimming and J lost 2 bases; unmatched junction nucleotides: 9. Per the germline V gene, CDR1 is SNHLY and CDR2 is FYNNEI. The CDR3 sequence is CASSEAALQGSQETQYF. DNA for the CDR3: TGTGCCAGCAGTGAAGCGGCCCTACAGGGGTCACAAGAGACCCAGTACTTC. The complete variable domain, with remaining parts taken from reference TRBV2 and TRBJ2-5, reads EPEVTQTPSHQVTQMGQEVILRCVPISNHLYFYWYRQILGQKVEFLVSFYNNEISEKSEIFDDQFSVERPDGSNFTLKIRSTKLEDSAMYFCASSEAALQGSQETQYFGPGTRLLVL.

The rearrangement joins TRBV7-6 to TRBJ1-5; tentatively, D is TRBD1 (6 bases). Germline CDR1 is SGHVS and CDR2 is FNYEAQ. The CDR3 consists of 18 residues. V was cut by 4 bases and J by 0 bases, with 19 bases left in between. As DNA, the CDR3 is TGTGCCAGCAGCTCCCAAACGGGGGGGCTAAATAGCAATCAGCCCCAGCATTTT. Encoded protein: CASSSQTGGLNSNQPQHF.

The chain is built from TRBV5-1 and TRBJ2-3, with 10 bases fitting TRBD2. V dropped 5 bases and J dropped 0; count of bases not matched to a gene: 9. Germline V CDR1 and CDR2: SGHRS, YFSETQ. The length of the CDR3 is 17 residues. CDR3 bases: TGCGCCAGCAGACACCGGGTGGGACTAGCGAGCACAGATACGCAGTATTTT. Its translation: CASRHRVGLASTDTQYF. The full variable domain, rest sourced from reference TRBV5-1 and TRBJ2-3, is KAGVTQTPRYLIKTRGQQVTLSCSPISGHRSVSWYQQTPGQGLQFLFEYFSETQRNKGNFPGRFSGRQFSNSRSEMNVSTLELGDSALYLCASRHRVGLASTDTQYFGPGTRLTVL.

CDR3 residues: CATSLSTGGFGNTIYF. CDR3 in DNA: TGTGCCACATCCTTATCGACAGGGGGCTTTGGAAACACCATATATTTT. The chain recombines TRBV19 with TRBJ1-3, with 10 bases identical to TRBD1. Germline-derived CDR1 and CDR2 are LNHDA and SQIVND (reference sequence). J was trimmed by 3 bases and V by 10 bases; bases with no gene match: 12. CDR3 length equals 16 residues.

The rearrangement uses TRBV5-5 and TRBJ1-1, with TRBD1 as a possible D gene (5 bases). CDR1 is SGHKS, CDR2 YYEKEE, per germline (reference sequence). CDR3 length: 13 amino acids. The V gene lost 3 bases and the J gene lost 1 base, with 7 bases spanning the gap. CDR3 bases: TGTGCCAGCAGCTGGGGCCGGAACACTGAAGCTTTCTTT. It codes for CASSWGRNTEAFF.

The chain couples TRBV3-1 (or the pseudogene TRBV3-2) to TRBJ2-5; TRBD1 agrees at 12 bases. CDR3 length: 16 amino acids. CDR1 and CDR2 from the germline V gene are LGHDT and YNNKEL (reference sequence). V gave up 4 bases and J gave up 4 bases; unmatched junction bases: 7. The CDR3 bases are TGTGCCAGCAGCCCAATAGGGGGACAGGGGGCAGAGACCCAGTACTTC. Translated, it gives CASSPIGGQGAETQYF.

This chain links TRBV3-1 (or the pseudogene TRBV3-2) with TRBJ2-3, with D possibly TRBD2 on 6 matching bases. The CDR3 consists of 15 residues. Germline V lookup: CDR1 LGHDT, CDR2 YNNKEL (reference sequence). Trimming removed 5 bases from V and 6 bases from J, with 18 bases in between. The CDR3 reads CASSSTREVGDTQYF. The CDR3 DNA is TGTGCCAGCAGCTCGACTAGGGAGGTGGGGGATACGCAGTATTTT.

This sequence joins TRBV27 and TRBJ1-1; 7 bases map to TRBD1. Germline CDR1 reads MNHEY; CDR2 reads SMNVEV (reference sequence). V lost 0 bases and J lost 5; bases outside the gene matches: 6. There are 15 residues in the CDR3. In DNA, the CDR3 is TGTGCCAGCAGTTTATCTGGGGACAGTATTACTGAAGCTTTCTTT. The encoded protein is CASSLSGDSITEAFF.

This clone was found a few times. V and J are TRBV19 and TRBJ1-1; 7 positions agree with TRBD1. Germline CDR1 and CDR2: LNHDA and SQIVND (reference sequence). This CDR3 is 17 amino acids long. The V and J ends lost 4 bases and 0 bases, in that order; junction bases with no gene match: 11. CDR3 DNA: TGTGCCAGTAGTAAACCCGCGGGACAGACTCTGAACACTGAAGCTTTCTTT. Amino acids: CASSKPAGQTLNTEAFF.

CDR3 sequence: CASSIERTGYEQYF. In DNA form, the CDR3 reads TGTGCCAGTAGTATAGAGAGGACAGGCTACGAGCAGTACTTC. This sequence joins TRBV19 and TRBJ2-7; the match to TRBD1 covers 7 bases. The CDR3 totals 14 residues. J gave up 3 bases and V 0 bases, and 2 bases lay outside the gene matches. CDR1 LNHDA and CDR2 SQIVND come from the germline V gene (reference sequence).

DNA of the CDR3: TGTGCCAGCAGCTTGCCAGTAATTACAGGGGTGAGCACTGAAGCTTTCTTT. It encodes CASSLPVITGVSTEAFF. The chain carries TRBV5-5 and TRBJ1-1; TRBD1 aligns across 7 bases. The CDR3 consists of 17 residues. Germline trimming cut 1 base from V and 4 bases from J; bases unmatched to any gene: 13. Per germline, CDR1 SGHKS and CDR2 YYEKEE (reference sequence).